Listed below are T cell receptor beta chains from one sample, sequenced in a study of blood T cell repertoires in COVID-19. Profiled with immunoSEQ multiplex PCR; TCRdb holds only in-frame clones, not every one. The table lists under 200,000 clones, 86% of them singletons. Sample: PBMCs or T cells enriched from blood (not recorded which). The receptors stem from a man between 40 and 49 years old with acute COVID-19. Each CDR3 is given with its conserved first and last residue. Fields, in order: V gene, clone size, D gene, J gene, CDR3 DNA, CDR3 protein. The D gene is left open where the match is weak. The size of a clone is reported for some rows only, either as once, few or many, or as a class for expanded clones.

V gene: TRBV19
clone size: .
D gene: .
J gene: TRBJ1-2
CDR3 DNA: TGTGCCAGTAGTTTCCGAGACAAGCTCGATGGCTACACCTTC
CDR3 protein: CASSFRDKLDGYTF

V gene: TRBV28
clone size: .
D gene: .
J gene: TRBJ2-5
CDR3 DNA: TGTGCCAGCAGCCGACAGGAGACCCAGTACTTC
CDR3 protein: CASSRQETQYF

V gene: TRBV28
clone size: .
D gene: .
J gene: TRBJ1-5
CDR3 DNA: TGTGCCAGCAGTTTCCCCGGGGGGGCAATCAATCAGCCCCAGCATTTT
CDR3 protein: CASSFPGGAINQPQHF

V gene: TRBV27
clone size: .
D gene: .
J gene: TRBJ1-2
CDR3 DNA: TGTGCCAGCAGTTCTACCGGGAACTATGGCTACACCTTC
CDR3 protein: CASSSTGNYGYTF

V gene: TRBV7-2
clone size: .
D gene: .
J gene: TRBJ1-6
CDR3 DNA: TGTGCCAGCAGCTTAGATCTGGTCAGCTCCTATAATTCACCCCTCCACTTT
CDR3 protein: CASSLDLVSSYNSPLHF

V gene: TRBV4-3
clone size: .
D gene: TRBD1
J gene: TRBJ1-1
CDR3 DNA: TGCGCCAGCAGGCAGACAGGGGGCTTTTATGAAGCTTTCTTT
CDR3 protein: CASRQTGGFYEAFF

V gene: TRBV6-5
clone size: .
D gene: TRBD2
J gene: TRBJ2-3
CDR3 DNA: TGTGCCAGCAGTTACGTTAGCGGGAGTGTTGGAGATACGCAGTATTTT
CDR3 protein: CASSYVSGSVGDTQYF

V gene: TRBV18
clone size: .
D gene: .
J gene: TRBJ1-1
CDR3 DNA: TGTGCCAGCTCTCACGATTCTTCTTGGCTTGAAGCTTTCTTT
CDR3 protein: CASSHDSSWLEAFF

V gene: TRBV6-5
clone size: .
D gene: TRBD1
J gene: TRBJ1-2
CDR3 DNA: TGTGCCAGCAGTAAACCGGGACAGAGCTATGGCTACACCTTC
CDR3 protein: CASSKPGQSYGYTF

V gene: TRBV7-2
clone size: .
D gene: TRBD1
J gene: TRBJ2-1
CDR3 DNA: TGTGCCAGCAGATTGGACAGGGGAAGGAACAATGAGCAGTTCTTC
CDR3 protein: CASRLDRGRNNEQFF

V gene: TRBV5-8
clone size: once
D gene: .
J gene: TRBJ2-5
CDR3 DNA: TGTGCCAGCAGCCCGGGAGCCCCAGGGAGACAAGAGACCCAGTACTTC
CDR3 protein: CASSPGAPGRQETQYF

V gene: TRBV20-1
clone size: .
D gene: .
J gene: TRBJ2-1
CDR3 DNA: TGCAGTGCTTACCTTCGCGGGCCTCAGTTCTTC
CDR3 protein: CSAYLRGPQFF

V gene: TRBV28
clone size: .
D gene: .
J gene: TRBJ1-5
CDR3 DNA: TGTGCCAGCCACCGGGGACAGCCCCAGCATTTT
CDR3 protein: CASHRGQPQHF

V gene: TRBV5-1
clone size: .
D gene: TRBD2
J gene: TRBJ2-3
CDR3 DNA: TGCGCCAGCAGCTGGGGACTAGCGGGAGATGGAGATACGCAGTATTTT
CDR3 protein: CASSWGLAGDGDTQYF

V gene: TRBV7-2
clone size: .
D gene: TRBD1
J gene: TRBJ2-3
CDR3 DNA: TGTGCCAGCAGCTCCCGACAGGGCCAACTCACAGATACGCAGTATTTT
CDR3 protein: CASSSRQGQLTDTQYF

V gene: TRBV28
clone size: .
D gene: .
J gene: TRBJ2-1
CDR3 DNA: TGTGCCAGCAGTTGGGGAGCTAGTGAGCAGTTCTTC
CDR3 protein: CASSWGASEQFF

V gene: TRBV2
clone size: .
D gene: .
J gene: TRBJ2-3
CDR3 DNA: TGTGCCAGCAATGAAGGCGGAAGCACAGATACGCAGTATTTT
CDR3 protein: CASNEGGSTDTQYF

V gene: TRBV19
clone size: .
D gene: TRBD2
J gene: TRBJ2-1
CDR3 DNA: TGTGCCAGTAGTATAGGTCTAGCGGGAGGGAGCTCCTACAATGAGCAGTTCTTC
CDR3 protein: CASSIGLAGGSSYNEQFF

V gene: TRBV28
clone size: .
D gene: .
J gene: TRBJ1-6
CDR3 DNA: TGTGCCAGCAGCTCCCAGGGGCACAATTCACCCCTCCACTTT
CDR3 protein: CASSSQGHNSPLHF

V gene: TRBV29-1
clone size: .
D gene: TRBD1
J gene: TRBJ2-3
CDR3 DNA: TGCAGCGGGACACCGGGACAGGGGATAGATACGCAGTATTTT
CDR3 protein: CSGTPGQGIDTQYF

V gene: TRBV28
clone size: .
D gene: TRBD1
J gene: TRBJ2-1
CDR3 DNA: TGTGCCAGCAGTTTCATCTGGGGACAGGGGGCGTATAATGAGCAGTTCTTC
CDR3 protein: CASSFIWGQGAYNEQFF

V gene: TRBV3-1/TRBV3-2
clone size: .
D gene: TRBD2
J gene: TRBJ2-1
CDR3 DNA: TGTGCCAGCAGCCAGAGGTGGGAGGGTGAGCAGTTCTTC
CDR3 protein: CASSQRWEGEQFF

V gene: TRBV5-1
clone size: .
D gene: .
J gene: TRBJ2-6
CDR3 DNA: TGCGCCAGCGAACAGAGCTCTGGGGCCAACGTCCTGACTTTC
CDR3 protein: CASEQSSGANVLTF

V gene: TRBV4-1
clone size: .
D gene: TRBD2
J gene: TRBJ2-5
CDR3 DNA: TGCGCCAGCAGCCCCTACCCGGGACTAGCGGGAGAGGGTGAGACCCAGTACTTC
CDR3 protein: CASSPYPGLAGEGETQYF

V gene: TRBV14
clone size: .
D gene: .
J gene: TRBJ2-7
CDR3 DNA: TGTGCCAGCAGCCTGTTCAGGGGCGGCATCGGCTACGAGCAGTACTTC
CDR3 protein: CASSLFRGGIGYEQYF

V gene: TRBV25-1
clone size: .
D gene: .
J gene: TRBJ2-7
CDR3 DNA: TGTGCCAGCAGTGAACAGTTAAACGAGCAGTACTTC
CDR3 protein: CASSEQLNEQYF

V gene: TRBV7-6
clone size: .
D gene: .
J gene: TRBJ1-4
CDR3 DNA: TGTGCCAGCAGCTTAGAAGCGGTGGGGACTAATGAAAAACTGTTTTTT
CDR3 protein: CASSLEAVGTNEKLFF

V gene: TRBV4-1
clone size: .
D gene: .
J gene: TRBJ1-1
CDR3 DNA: TGCGCCAGCAGCCAAGAAGAGGGAGGAATGATGAACACTGAAGCTTTCTTT
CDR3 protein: CASSQEEGGMMNTEAFF

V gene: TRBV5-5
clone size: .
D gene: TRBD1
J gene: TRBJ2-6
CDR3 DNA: TGTGCCAGCAGCTTGGGTAACAGGGGTGGGGCCAACGTCCTGACTTTC
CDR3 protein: CASSLGNRGGANVLTF

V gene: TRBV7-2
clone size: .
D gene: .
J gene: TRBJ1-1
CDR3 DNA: TGTGCCAGCAGCCTGACCGGGGTGTACACTGAAGCTTTCTTT
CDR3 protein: CASSLTGVYTEAFF

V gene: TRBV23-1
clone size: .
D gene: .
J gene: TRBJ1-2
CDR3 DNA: TGCGCCAGCAGTCAATCAGGGGCAGGAACTAACTATGGCTACACCTTC
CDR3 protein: CASSQSGAGTNYGYTF

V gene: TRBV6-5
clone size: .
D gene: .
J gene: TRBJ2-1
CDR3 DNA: TGTGCCAGCAGTTCCAAACAGGCGAGCTCCTACAATGAGCAGTTCTTC
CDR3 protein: CASSSKQASSYNEQFF

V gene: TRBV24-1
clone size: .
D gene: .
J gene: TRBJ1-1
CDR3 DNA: TGTGCCACCAGTGCCCCCGGGGTGCGGTCTCCATCAGAAGCTTTCTTT
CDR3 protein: CATSAPGVRSPSEAFF

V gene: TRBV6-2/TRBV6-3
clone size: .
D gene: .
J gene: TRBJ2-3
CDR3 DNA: TGTGCCAGCAGCCCCCCCTCAGATACGCAGTATTTT
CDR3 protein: CASSPPSDTQYF

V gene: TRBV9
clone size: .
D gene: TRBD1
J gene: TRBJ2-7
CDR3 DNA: TGTGCCAGCAGCGCTAGGACAGGGGTAACCTACGAGCAGTACTTC
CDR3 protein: CASSARTGVTYEQYF

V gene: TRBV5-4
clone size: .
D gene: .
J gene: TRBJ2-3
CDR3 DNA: TGTGCCAGCAGCTTTGAGGGTTCCGATACGCAGTATTTT
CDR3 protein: CASSFEGSDTQYF

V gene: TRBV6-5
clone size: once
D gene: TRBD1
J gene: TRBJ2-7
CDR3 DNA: TGTGCCAGCAGCCTAGGGGGCGGATACGAGCAGTACTTC
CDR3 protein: CASSLGGGYEQYF

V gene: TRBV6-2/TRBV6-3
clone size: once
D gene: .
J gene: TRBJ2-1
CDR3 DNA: TGTGCCAGCAGTATCCGGTCAGGACAATACAATGAGCAGTTCTTC
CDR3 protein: CASSIRSGQYNEQFF

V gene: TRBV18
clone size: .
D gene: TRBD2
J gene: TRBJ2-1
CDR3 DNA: TGTGCCAGCTCACCACTGGCGGGAGTGTACAATGAGCAGTTCTTC
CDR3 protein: CASSPLAGVYNEQFF

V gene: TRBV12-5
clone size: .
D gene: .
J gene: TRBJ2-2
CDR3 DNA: TGTGCTAGTGGTTTGTACCCGGACAGATCCACCGGGGAGCTGTTTTTT
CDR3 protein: CASGLYPDRSTGELFF

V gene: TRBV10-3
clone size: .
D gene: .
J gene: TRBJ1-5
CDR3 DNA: TGTGCCATCAGTGAGTTCGGGGGTCGGAGCAATCAGCCCCAGCATTTT
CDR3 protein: CAISEFGGRSNQPQHF

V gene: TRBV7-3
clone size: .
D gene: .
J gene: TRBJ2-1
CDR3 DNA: TGTGCCAGCAGCTCACTTGGGAGGAGCAGGGTAGATGAGCAGTTCTTC
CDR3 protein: CASSSLGRSRVDEQFF